These 32 T cell receptor beta chains were all obtained from the same sample, sequenced in a study of cytomegalovirus exposure and HLA in healthy donors. The PCR was carried out with 60 Vbeta primers and 13 Jbeta primers. Clones were sequenced by immunoSEQ multiplex PCR, and TCRdb holds only the in-frame ones, with some missing. The sample yields 150,000 to 200,000 clones, approximately 80% seen once. What was sequenced was PBMCs. These receptors were taken from a boy younger than 10 in good health and CMV-seronegative.

The V gene is TRBV15, the J gene TRBJ1-6, with 8 positions matching TRBD1. The CDR3 totals 15 residues. In germline, CDR1 is LNHNV, CDR2 YYDKDF (reference sequence). The J segment lost 7 bases and the V segment lost 5 bases, leaving 7 bases of the junction unmatched. CDR3 residues: CATSSGQAPNSPLHF. The CDR3 DNA is TGTGCCACCAGCTCGGGACAGGCACCCAATTCACCCCTCCACTTT.

Only a few counts were recorded for this clone. This chain links TRBV27 with TRBJ2-7, with D maybe TRBD1 (6 bases). Germline V gives CDR1 MNHEY, CDR2 SMNVEV (reference sequence). The CDR3 has 13 residues. With 6 bases removed from V and 3 bases from J, the gap between germline ends came to 12 bases. Written as DNA, the CDR3 is TGTGCCAGCAGGCAGAGGGGGTACTACGAGCAGTACTTC. Amino acids: CASRQRGYYEQYF.

The gene calls are TRBV29-1 and TRBJ2-2; 10 bases map to TRBD1. V lost 3 bases, J lost 4 bases, and 2 bases stayed unmatched. Germline assignment: CDR1 SQVTM and CDR2 ANQGSEA. The CDR3 extends over 14 amino acids. The CDR3 sequence is CSVDWTGGTGELFF. The CDR3 DNA reads TGCAGCGTTGACTGGACAGGGGGCACCGGGGAGCTGTTTTTT.

The J gene is TRBJ2-7, the V gene TRBV19, with 8 positions matching TRBD2. The germline V gene has CDR1 LNHDA and CDR2 SQIVND (reference sequence). The CDR3 totals 15 residues. The trim removed 3 bases at V and 2 bases at J, leaving 6 bases unmatched. CDR3 protein: CASSIRAGGPYEQYF. In DNA, the CDR3 is TGTGCCAGTAGTATTAGGGCGGGAGGACCCTACGAGCAGTACTTC.

V and J are TRBV29-1 and TRBJ1-2, with 10 bases aligning to TRBD1. CDR1 and CDR2 from the germline V gene are SQVTM and ANQGSEA. The CDR3 covers 14 residues. J was trimmed by 5 bases and V by 4 bases; bases with no gene match: 7. CDR3 amino acids: CSVGQDRGAYGYTF. The CDR3 bases are TGCAGCGTTGGGCAGGACAGGGGGGCATATGGCTACACCTTC. Looking up the rest from reference TRBV29-1 and TRBJ1-2 gives the full variable domain: SAVISQKPSRDICQRGTSLTIQCQVDSQVTMMFWYRQQPGQSLTLIATANQGSEATYESGFVIDKFPISRPNLTFSTLTVSNMSPEDSSIYLCSVGQDRGAYGYTFGSGTRLTVV.

This clone was seen a few times. The V and J genes are TRBV9 and TRBJ2-3; 9 bases match TRBD1. Losses at the gene ends were 4 bases for V and 2 bases for J; bases not matched to a gene: 5. The CDR3 runs 15 residues. Germline-derived CDR1 and CDR2 are SGDLS and YYNGEE. The CDR3 DNA reads TGTGCCAGCAGCCCCCGGACAGGGGACACAGATACGCAGTATTTT. Protein sequence: CASSPRTGDTDTQYF.

This clone came up once. The chain has TRBV6-5 and TRBJ1-3; TRBD1 might be the D (6 bases). The germline gives CDR1 MNHEY, CDR2 SVGAGI. This CDR3 is 14 amino acids long. V dropped 2 bases and J dropped 1 base, with 6 bases sitting between them. The CDR3 DNA reads TGTGCCAGCAGTTACCAGGGGTCTGGAAACACCATATATTTT. Translation: CASSYQGSGNTIYF.

The chain uses TRBV6-6 and TRBJ2-5, with D uncertain. The germline V gene encodes CDR1 MNHNY and CDR2 SVGAGI (reference sequence). The length of the CDR3 is 14 residues. V was shortened by 4 bases and J by 4 bases, with 13 bases between the two germline ends. The CDR3 protein is CASSWSPNGETQYF. CDR3 nucleotides: TGTGCCAGCAGTTGGTCCCCAAACGGAGAGACCCAGTACTTC.

This clone has a handful of counts. The chain combines TRBV18 with TRBJ1-1; D gene ambiguous. The V and J ends lost 3 bases and 4 bases respectively, with 9 bases between them. This CDR3 has 13 amino acids. Germline V CDR1 and CDR2: KGHSH, LQKENI. In DNA form, the CDR3 reads TGTGCCAGCTCACCCATCTCGGGCACTGAAGCTTTCTTT. Translation gives CASSPISGTEAFF. Together with reference TRBV18 and TRBJ1-1, the CDR3 gives the full variable domain: NAGVMQNPRHLVRRRGQEARLRCSPMKGHSHVYWYRQLPEEGLKFMVYLQKENIIDESGMPKERFSAEFPKEGPSILRIQQVVRGDSAAYFCASSPISGTEAFFGQGTRLTVV.

This clone appeared a few times. V is TRBV29-1 and J is TRBJ2-1; a weak D match, TRBD2 (6 bases). Germline V gene lookup returns CDR1 SQVTM and CDR2 ANQGSEA. The germline V and J ends were trimmed by 6 bases and 7 bases, with 16 bases remaining between them. CDR3 length equals 13 residues. The CDR3 spells CSVDLGGRNEQFF. In DNA, the CDR3 is TGCAGCGTCGACCTGGGGGGTCGGAATGAGCAGTTCTTC.

The chain recombines TRBV5-6 with TRBJ2-1; 7 nucleotides line up with TRBD1. The CDR3 extends over 15 amino acids. The V gene end was trimmed by 7 bases and the J gene end by 6 bases; junction bases not matched to a gene: 13. The germline V gene encodes CDR1 SGHDT and CDR2 YYEEEE. The CDR3 DNA reads TGTGCCAGCGGCTCCCCTGGGGACAGAATCAATGAGCAGTTCTTC. Amino acids: CASGSPGDRINEQFF.

The V call is TRBV10-3, the J call TRBJ2-3; 10 bases are a match to TRBD2. J gave up 0 bases and V 4 bases, and 7 bases lay outside the gene matches. CDR1 is ENHRY and CDR2 is SYGVKD in the germline V gene. CDR3 length: 17 amino acids. This CDR3 reads CAISASGRNPSTDTQYF. DNA for the CDR3: TGTGCCATCAGTGCTAGCGGGAGAAACCCTAGCACAGATACGCAGTATTTT.

The chain uses TRBV30 and TRBJ2-7; D is perhaps TRBD1 (6 bases). The CDR3 spans 15 residues. Germline CDR1 GTSNPN, CDR2 SVGIG (reference sequence). Trimming left V 2 bases short and J 0 bases short, with 14 bases between. The CDR3 DNA reads TGTGCCTGGAGTCGCGAAACAGGGAGCTCCTACGAGCAGTACTTC. This sequence encodes CAWSRETGSSYEQYF.

In its sample, this clone was seen once. The rearrangement links TRBV21-1 to TRBJ2-7; the table gives TRBD1 as D, unverified against the DNA. TRBV21-1 has pseudogene status. The CDR3 contains 14 residues. This chain's CDR3 is CASSHLDSSYEQYF. The CDR3 DNA reads TGTGCCAGCAGCCACCTGGACAGTTCCTACGAGCAGTACTTC.

The J gene is TRBJ2-1, the V gene TRBV5-6, with 9 nucleotides matching TRBD2. V lost 0 bases and J lost 5; bases outside the gene matches: 3. CDR1 and CDR2 from the germline V gene are SGHDT and YYEEEE. This CDR3 is built from 15 residues. The CDR3 here is CASSLEVAGDNEQFF. Here the CDR3 DNA reads TGTGCCAGCAGCTTGGAGGTAGCGGGAGACAATGAGCAGTTCTTC. The full variable domain, with the rest looked up from reference TRBV5-6 and TRBJ2-1, is DAGVTQSPTHLIKTRGQQVTLRCSPKSGHDTVSWYQQALGQGPQFIFQYYEEEERQRGNFPDRFSGHQFPNYSSELNVNALLLGDSALYLCASSLEVAGDNEQFFGPGTRLTVL.

The chain carries TRBV18 and TRBJ1-5; D is possibly TRBD1 (6 bases). The germline CDR1 and CDR2 sequences are KGHSH and LQKENI. The V end was cut by 3 bases, the J end by 1 base, with 13 bases between. The CDR3 runs 16 residues. Here the CDR3 reads CASSPVAGASNQPQHF. The CDR3 DNA follows: TGTGCCAGCTCACCGGTGGCAGGGGCGAGCAATCAGCCCCAGCATTTT.

This chain links TRBV5-4 with TRBJ2-5, with 9 bases that match TRBD2. Germline-derived CDR1 and CDR2 are SGHNT and YYREEE (reference sequence). Germline trimming cut 0 bases from V and 2 bases from J; bases unmatched to any gene: 8. This CDR3 comprises 17 residues. This CDR3 is CASSLVGRGGLQETQYF. CDR3 nucleotides: TGTGCCAGCAGCTTGGTTGGGCGGGGGGGCCTACAAGAGACCCAGTACTTC.

This clone has a handful of counts. CDR3: CASSYLQGRSEKLFF. DNA of the CDR3: TGTGCCAGCAGTTACTTACAGGGACGGTCTGAAAAACTGTTTTTT. The gene calls are TRBV6-5 and TRBJ1-4; possibly TRBD1 for D (6 bases). Per germline, CDR1 MNHEY and CDR2 SVGAGI. Trimming removed 1 base from V and 7 bases from J, with 13 bases in between. The CDR3 has 15 residues.

V usage is TRBV4-1 and J usage is TRBJ2-7, with 7 bases matching TRBD2. The V and J ends lost 6 bases and 5 bases, in that order; junction bases with no gene match: 16. Germline CDR1 is MGHRA and CDR2 is YSYEKL. The CDR3 runs to 16 residues. In DNA, the CDR3 is TGCGCCAGCAGTGGAACCTTCTCGACTAGCCCTCACGAGCAGTACTTC. This codes for CASSGTFSTSPHEQYF.

This clone has a handful of counts. The genes are TRBV6-5 and TRBJ2-1; 8 nucleotides line up with TRBD2. This CDR3 has 15 residues. The germline V gene encodes CDR1 MNHEY and CDR2 SVGAGI. The V gene end was trimmed by 5 bases and the J gene end by 3 bases; junction bases not matched to a gene: 6. The CDR3 DNA sequence: TGTGCCAGCAGTCGAAGCGGGAGTTTCTACAATGAGCAGTTCTTC. Protein product: CASSRSGSFYNEQFF.

This clone appeared a single time. The V gene is TRBV4-2, the J gene TRBJ2-1, with 11 bases lining up with TRBD2. The CDR3 totals 15 residues. Germline V gene sequence: CDR1 LGHNA, CDR2 YNFKEQ. V lost 1 base to trimming and J lost 4 bases; unmatched junction nucleotides: 0. CDR3 sequence: CASSQGTSGYNEQFF. The CDR3 DNA reads as TGTGCCAGCAGCCAAGGGACTAGCGGGTACAATGAGCAGTTCTTC.

This clone has a handful of counts. The rearrangement joins TRBV28 to TRBJ1-5; the D gene is possibly TRBD1 (6 bases). CDR1 and CDR2 from the germline V gene are MDHEN and SYDVKM. The CDR3 loop spans 16 amino acids. V was trimmed by 8 bases and J by 3 bases, leaving 20 bases between them. The DNA of the CDR3 is TGTGCCAGCCATTCAACAACGACAGGTGTCAATCAGCCCCAGCATTTT. Residues: CASHSTTTGVNQPQHF. Full variable domain (outside the CDR3, taken from reference TRBV28 and TRBJ1-5): DVKVTQSSRYLVKRTGEKVFLECVQDMDHENMFWYRQDPGLGLRLIYFSYDVKMKEKGDIPEGYSVSREKKERFSLILESASTNQTSMYLCASHSTTTGVNQPQHFGDGTRLSIL.

The chain links TRBV6-5 to TRBJ1-1; weak D call: TRBD1 (5 bases). This CDR3 region has 14 residues. V lost 4 bases, J lost 6 bases, and 15 bases lay in between. CDR1 and CDR2 (germline): MNHEY, SVGAGI. The CDR3 reads CASSFLGEGSEAFF. The CDR3 nucleotides are TGTGCCAGCAGTTTTTTAGGGGAAGGTTCTGAAGCTTTCTTT.

The V gene is TRBV7-8, the J gene TRBJ2-5, with a weak D call TRBD2 (6 bases). The CDR3 is 15 residues long. V gave up 1 base and J gave up 4 bases, with 13 bases separating them. The V gene's germline CDR1 is SGHVS and CDR2 FQNEAQ. The CDR3 loop is CASSLEPGERETQYF. In DNA, the CDR3 is TGTGCCAGCAGCTTAGAACCGGGAGAGAGAGAGACCCAGTACTTC.

The chain employs TRBV7-2 and TRBJ1-1, with TRBD1 identical over 7 bases. V gave up 5 bases and J gave up 0 bases; unmatched junction bases: 9. The length of the CDR3 is 16 residues. Per the germline V gene, CDR1 is SGHTA and CDR2 is FQGNSA. As DNA, the CDR3 is TGTGCCAGCAGCCCTCGGGACAGTTCCATGAACACTGAAGCTTTCTTT. This codes for CASSPRDSSMNTEAFF.

V and J are TRBV6-7 and TRBJ2-7, with 8 bases lining up with TRBD2. TRBV6-7 is given ORF status, its function remaining uncertain. The CDR3 has 15 residues. Trimming at V came to 5 bases and at J to 4 bases, leaving 10 bases not matched to a gene. CDR3 in amino acids: CASSTGRGDCYEQYV. CDR3 in DNA: TGTGCCAGCAGTACGGGGCGGGGGGATTGTTACGAGCAGTACGTC.

This chain connects TRBV10-3 to TRBJ2-1; no firm D call. The CDR3 totals 11 residues. Trimming shortened V by 5 bases and J by 6 bases, and 5 bases separated the two germline ends. Germline V CDR1 and CDR2: ENHRY, SYGVKD. The CDR3, as DNA: TGTGCCATCAGTAACAGCAATGAGCAGTTCTTC. This codes for CAISNSNEQFF.

This chain connects TRBV5-6 to TRBJ2-7; D is possibly TRBD1 (6 bases). V was cut by 6 bases and J by 3 bases, with 16 bases left in between. The CDR3 consists of 14 residues. CDR1 is SGHDT and CDR2 is YYEEEE in the germline V gene. The chain's CDR3 is CASTLTGSSYEQYV. CDR3 bases: TGTGCCAGCACCCTCACAGGGAGTAGCTACGAGCAGTACGTC.

This sequence joins TRBV19 and TRBJ2-5; 12 positions agree with TRBD2. The CDR3 length is 16 residues. With 4 bases clipped from V and 11 bases from J, the junction kept 14 bases outside the gene matches. The germline V gene has CDR1 LNHDA and CDR2 SQIVND (reference sequence). The CDR3 DNA follows: TGTGCCAGTAGTAACCTCGGACTAGCGGGACCTGGAGAGCAGTACTTC. Amino acids: CASSNLGLAGPGEQYF.

The chain employs TRBV2 and TRBJ2-1, with 10 bases identical to TRBD2. Germline CDR1 is SNHLY and CDR2 is FYNNEI. This CDR3 has 14 residues. Losses at the gene ends were 9 bases for V and 7 bases for J; bases not matched to a gene: 9. CDR3 region: CARALAGVANEQFF. Here the CDR3 DNA reads TGTGCCAGGGCGCTAGCGGGAGTGGCAAATGAGCAGTTCTTC.

The chain joins TRBV5-4 to TRBJ2-5; 13 positions match TRBD2. Germline trimming cut 4 bases from V and 5 bases from J; bases unmatched to any gene: 8. This CDR3 contains 16 residues. The germline V gene encodes CDR1 SGHNT and CDR2 YYREEE (reference sequence). This chain's CDR3 is CASSTGLAGDGETQYF. CDR3 in DNA: TGTGCCAGCAGCACCGGACTAGCGGGAGATGGGGAGACCCAGTACTTC.

The V gene is TRBV4-1, the J gene TRBJ2-1, with a tentative D call TRBD1 (6 bases). The V and J ends lost 0 bases and 2 bases respectively, with 20 bases between them. This CDR3 contains 19 residues. Germline CDR1 reads MGHRA; CDR2 reads YSYEKL. CDR3 sequence: CASSQDDLNAGATYNEQFF. The CDR3 DNA follows: TGCGCCAGCAGCCAAGATGATCTTAATGCAGGGGCAACCTACAATGAGCAGTTCTTC.